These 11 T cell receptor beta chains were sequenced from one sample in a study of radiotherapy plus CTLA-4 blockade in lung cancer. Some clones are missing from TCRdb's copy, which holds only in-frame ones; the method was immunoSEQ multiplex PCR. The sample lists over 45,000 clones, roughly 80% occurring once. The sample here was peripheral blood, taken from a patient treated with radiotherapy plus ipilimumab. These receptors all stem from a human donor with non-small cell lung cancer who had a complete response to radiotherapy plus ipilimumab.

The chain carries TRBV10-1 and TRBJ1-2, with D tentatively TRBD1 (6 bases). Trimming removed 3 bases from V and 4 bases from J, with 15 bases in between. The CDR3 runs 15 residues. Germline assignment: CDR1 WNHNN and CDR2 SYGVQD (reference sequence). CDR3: CASSDPAGTSYGYTF. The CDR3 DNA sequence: TGCGCCAGCAGTGACCCTGCCGGGACAAGCTATGGCTACACCTTC.

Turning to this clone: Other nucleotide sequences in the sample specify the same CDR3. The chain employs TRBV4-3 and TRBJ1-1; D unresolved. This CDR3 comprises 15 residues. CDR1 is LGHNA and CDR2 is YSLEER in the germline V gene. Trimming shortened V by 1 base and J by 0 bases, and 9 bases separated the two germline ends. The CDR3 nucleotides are TGCGCCAGCAGCCAAGCTCGCCGGTTGAACACTGAAGCTTTCTTT. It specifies CASSQARRLNTEAFF.

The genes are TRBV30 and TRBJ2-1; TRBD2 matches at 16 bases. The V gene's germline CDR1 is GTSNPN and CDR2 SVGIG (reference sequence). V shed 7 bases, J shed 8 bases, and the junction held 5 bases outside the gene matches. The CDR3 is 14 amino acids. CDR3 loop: CASPGLAGGDEQFF. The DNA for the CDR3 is TGTGCCTCCCCGGGACTAGCGGGAGGGGATGAGCAGTTCTTC.

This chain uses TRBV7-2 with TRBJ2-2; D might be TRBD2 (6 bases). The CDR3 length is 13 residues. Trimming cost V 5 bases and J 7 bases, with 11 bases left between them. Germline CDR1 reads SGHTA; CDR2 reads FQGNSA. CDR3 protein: CASSLQDYGELFF. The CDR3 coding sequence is TGTGCCAGCAGCCTACAGGACTACGGGGAGCTGTTTTTT.

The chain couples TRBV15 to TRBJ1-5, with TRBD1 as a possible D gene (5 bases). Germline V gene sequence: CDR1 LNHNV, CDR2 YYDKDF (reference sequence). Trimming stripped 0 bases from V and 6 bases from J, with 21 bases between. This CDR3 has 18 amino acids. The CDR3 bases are TGTGCCACCAGCAGAGAAGCGGGACGCCTTGGTTATGGTCAGCCCCAGCATTTT. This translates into CATSREAGRLGYGQPQHF.

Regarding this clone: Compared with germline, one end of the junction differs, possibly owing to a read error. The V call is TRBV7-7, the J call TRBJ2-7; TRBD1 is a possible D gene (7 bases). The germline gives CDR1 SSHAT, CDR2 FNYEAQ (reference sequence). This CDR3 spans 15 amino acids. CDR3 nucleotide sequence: TGTGCTAGCAGCTTTGGGGCAGGGGGAGGCTACGAGCAGTACTTC. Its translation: CASSFGAGGGYEQYF.

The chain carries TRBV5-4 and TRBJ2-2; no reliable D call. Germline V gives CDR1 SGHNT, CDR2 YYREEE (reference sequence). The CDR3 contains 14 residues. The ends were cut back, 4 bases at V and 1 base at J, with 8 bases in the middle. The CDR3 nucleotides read TGTGCCAGCAGCCTCCGACAGAACACCGGGGAGCTGTTTTTT. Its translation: CASSLRQNTGELFF.

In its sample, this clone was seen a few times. CDR3 loop: CASSSTTKKRVNTEAFF. The CDR3 nucleotides read TGTGCCAGCAGCTCCACGACCAAAAAGAGGGTAAACACTGAAGCTTTCTTT. The chain couples TRBV5-6 to TRBJ1-1; D not resolved. Germline-derived CDR1 and CDR2 are SGHDT and YYEEEE. The V gene lost 3 bases and the J gene lost 2 bases, with 20 bases spanning the gap. CDR3 length: 17 residues.

CDR3 region: CSVEKGTGGGYGYTF. CDR3 DNA sequence: TGCAGCGTTGAAAAGGGGACAGGGGGTGGCTATGGCTACACCTTC. The chain is built from TRBV29-1 and TRBJ1-2, with 11 bases matching TRBD1. V trimming: 2 bases; J trimming: 4 bases; junction bases outside the gene matches: 6. The CDR3 runs to 15 residues. From germline, CDR1 is SQVTM and CDR2 ANQGSEA.

The CDR3 region is CASSAGQGNQPQHF. CDR3 sequence (DNA): TGTGCCAGCAGCGCGGGACAGGGTAATCAGCCCCAGCATTTT. This rearrangement joins TRBV5-4 to TRBJ1-5; 9 bases fit TRBD1. Germline CDR1 is SGHNT and CDR2 is YYREEE (reference sequence). J gave up 4 bases and V 4 bases, and 3 bases lay outside the gene matches. The CDR3 loop spans 14 amino acids.

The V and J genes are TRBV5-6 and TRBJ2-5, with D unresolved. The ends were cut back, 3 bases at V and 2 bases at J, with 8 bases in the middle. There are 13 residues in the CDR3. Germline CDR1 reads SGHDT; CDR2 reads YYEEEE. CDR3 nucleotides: TGTGCCAGCAGCTCACTAAATCAAGAGACCCAGTACTTC. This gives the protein CASSSLNQETQYF.